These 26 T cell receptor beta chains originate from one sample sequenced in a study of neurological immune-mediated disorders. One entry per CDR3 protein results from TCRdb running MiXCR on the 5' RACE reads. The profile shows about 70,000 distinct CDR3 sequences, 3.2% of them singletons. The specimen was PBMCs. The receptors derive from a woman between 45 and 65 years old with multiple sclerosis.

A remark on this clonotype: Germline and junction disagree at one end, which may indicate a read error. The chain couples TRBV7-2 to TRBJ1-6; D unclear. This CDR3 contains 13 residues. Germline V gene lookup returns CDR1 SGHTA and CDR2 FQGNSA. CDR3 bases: TGTGCCAGCAGCCCAGCTTTACCGTCAACCCTCAACTTT. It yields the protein CASSPALPSTLNF.

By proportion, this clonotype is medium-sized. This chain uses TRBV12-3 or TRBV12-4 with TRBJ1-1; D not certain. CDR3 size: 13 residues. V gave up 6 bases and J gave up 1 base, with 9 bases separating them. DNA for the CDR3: TGTGCCAGCAGATCCGGACCGAACACTGAAGCTTTCTTT. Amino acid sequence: CASRSGPNTEAFF.

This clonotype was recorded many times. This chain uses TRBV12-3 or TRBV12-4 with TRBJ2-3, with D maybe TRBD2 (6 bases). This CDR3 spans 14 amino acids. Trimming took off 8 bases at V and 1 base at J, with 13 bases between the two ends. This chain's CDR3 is CASRGVGGTDTQYF. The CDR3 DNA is TGTGCCAGCCGCGGGGTAGGGGGCACAGATACGCAGTATTTT.

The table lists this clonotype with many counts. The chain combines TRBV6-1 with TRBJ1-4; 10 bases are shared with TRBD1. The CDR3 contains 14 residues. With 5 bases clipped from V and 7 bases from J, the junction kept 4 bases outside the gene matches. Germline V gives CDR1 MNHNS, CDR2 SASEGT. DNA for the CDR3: TGTGCCAGCAGTAGACAGGGGGCTAGTGAAAAACTGTTTTTT. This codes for CASSRQGASEKLFF.

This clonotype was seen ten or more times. The DNA of the CDR3 is TGCGCCAGCAGCGAGACAGGGCTCTCCTACGAGCAGTACTTC. Translation gives CASSETGLSYEQYF. This chain joins TRBV5-1 and TRBJ2-7, with 7 bases matching TRBD1. The germline gives CDR1 SGHRS, CDR2 YFSETQ. The V gene end was trimmed by 4 bases and the J gene end by 0 bases; junction bases not matched to a gene: 4. The CDR3 extends over 14 amino acids.

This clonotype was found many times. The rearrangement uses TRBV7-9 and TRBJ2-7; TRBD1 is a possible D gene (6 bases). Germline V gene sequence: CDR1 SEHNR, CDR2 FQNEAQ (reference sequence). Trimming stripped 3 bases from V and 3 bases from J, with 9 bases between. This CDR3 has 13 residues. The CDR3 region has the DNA TGTGCCAGCAGCTTCACACAGGGCTACGAGCAGTACGTC. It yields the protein CASSFTQGYEQYV.

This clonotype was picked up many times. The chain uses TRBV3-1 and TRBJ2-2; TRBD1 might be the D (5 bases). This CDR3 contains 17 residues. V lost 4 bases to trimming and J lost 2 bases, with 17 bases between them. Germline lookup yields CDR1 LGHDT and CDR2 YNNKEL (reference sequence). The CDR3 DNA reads TGTGCCAGCAGCCCCCCCCGCACAGGACCTAACACCGGGGAGCTGTTTTTT. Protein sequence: CASSPPRTGPNTGELFF.

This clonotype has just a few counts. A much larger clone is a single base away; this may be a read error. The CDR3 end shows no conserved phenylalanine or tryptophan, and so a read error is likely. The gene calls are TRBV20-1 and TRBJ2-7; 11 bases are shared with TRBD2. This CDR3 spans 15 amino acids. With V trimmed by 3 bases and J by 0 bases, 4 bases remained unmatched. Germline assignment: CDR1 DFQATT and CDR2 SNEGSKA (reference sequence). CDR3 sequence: CSASSGTSGSYEQYI. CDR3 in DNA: TGCAGTGCTAGTTCCGGGACTAGCGGCTCCTACGAGCAGTACATC.

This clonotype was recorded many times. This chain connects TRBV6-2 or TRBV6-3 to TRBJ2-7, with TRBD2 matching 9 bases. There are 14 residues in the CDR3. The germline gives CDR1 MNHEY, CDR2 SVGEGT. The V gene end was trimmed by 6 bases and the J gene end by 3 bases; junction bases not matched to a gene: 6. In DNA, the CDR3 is TGTGCCAGCAGGCCACTAGCGGGTCGCTACGAGCAGTACTTC. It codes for CASRPLAGRYEQYF.

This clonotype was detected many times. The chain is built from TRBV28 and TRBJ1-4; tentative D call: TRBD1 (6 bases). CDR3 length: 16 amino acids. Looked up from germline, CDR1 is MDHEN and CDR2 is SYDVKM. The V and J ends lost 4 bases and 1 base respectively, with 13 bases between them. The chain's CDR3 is CASSSQGGETNEKLFF. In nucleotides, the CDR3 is TGTGCCAGCAGTTCTCAAGGGGGAGAAACTAATGAAAAACTGTTTTTT.

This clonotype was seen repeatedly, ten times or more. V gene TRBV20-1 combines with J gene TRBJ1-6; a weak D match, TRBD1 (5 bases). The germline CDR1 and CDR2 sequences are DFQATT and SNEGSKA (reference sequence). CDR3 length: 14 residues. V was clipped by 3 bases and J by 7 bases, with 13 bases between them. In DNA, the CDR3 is TGCAGTGCTAGCTCCGGGACGGAGAATTCACCCCTCCACTTT. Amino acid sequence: CSASSGTENSPLHF.

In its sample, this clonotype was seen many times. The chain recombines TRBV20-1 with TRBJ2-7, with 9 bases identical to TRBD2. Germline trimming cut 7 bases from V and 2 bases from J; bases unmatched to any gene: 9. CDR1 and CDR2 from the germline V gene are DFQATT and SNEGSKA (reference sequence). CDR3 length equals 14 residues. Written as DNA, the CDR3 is TGCAGTGTGGCGGGAGGGCCAGGGCCCTACGAGCAGTACTTC. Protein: CSVAGGPGPYEQYF.

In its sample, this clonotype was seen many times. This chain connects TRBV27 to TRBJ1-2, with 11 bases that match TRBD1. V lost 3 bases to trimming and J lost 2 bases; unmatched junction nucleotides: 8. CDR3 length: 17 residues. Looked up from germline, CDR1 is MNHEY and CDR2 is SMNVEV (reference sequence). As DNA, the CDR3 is TGTGCCAGCAGTTTTATCTCGGACAGGGGGCGCAACTATGGCTACACCTTC. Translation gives CASSFISDRGRNYGYTF.

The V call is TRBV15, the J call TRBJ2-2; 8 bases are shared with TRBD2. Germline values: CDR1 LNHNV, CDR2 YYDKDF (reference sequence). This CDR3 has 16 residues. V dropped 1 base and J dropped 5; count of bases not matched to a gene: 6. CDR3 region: CATSRVGLGPTGELFF. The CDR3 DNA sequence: TGTGCCACCAGCAGAGTGGGACTAGGGCCGACCGGGGAGCTGTTTTTT.

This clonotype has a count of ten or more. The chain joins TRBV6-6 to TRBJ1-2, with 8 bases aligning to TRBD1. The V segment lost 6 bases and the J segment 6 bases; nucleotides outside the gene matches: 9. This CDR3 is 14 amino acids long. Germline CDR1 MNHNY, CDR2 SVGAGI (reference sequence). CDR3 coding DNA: TGTGCCAGCAGCCCCGGACAGGGAGCGGATGGCTACACCTTC. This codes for CASSPGQGADGYTF.

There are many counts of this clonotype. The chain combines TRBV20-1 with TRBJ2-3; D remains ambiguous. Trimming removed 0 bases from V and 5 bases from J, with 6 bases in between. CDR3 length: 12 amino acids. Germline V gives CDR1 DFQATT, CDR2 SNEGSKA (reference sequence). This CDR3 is CSAREVGDTQYF. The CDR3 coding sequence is TGCAGTGCTAGAGAGGTCGGAGATACGCAGTATTTT.

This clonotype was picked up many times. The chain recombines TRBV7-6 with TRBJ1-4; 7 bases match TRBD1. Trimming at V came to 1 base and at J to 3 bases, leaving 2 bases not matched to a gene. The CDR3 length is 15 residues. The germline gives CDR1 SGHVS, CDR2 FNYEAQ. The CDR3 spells CASSLEGQSNEKLFF. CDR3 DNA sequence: TGTGCCAGCAGCTTAGAGGGACAGTCTAATGAAAAACTGTTTTTT.

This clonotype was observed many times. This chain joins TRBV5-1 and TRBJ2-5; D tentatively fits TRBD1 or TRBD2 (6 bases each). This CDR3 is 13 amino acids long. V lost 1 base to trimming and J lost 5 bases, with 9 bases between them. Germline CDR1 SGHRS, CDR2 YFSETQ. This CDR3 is CASSLRGVETQYF. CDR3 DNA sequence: TGCGCCAGCAGCTTGAGGGGGGTCGAGACCCAGTACTTC.

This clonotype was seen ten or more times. This chain's CDR3 is CSARSTLAGGTEAFF. The CDR3 DNA follows: TGCAGTGCTCGCAGTACCCTGGCAGGGGGCACTGAAGCTTTCTTT. The rearrangement links TRBV20-1 to TRBJ1-1; TRBD1 agrees at 7 bases. The V and J ends lost 5 bases and 4 bases, in that order; junction bases with no gene match: 13. CDR1 and CDR2 from the germline V gene are DFQATT and SNEGSKA (reference sequence). The CDR3 contains 15 residues.

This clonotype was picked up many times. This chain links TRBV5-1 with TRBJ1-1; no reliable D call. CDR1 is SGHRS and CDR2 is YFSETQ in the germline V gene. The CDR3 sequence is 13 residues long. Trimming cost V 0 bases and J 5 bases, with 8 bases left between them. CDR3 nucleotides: TGCGCCAGCAGCTTGGGAGAGGGTACTGAAGCTTTCTTT. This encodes CASSLGEGTEAFF.

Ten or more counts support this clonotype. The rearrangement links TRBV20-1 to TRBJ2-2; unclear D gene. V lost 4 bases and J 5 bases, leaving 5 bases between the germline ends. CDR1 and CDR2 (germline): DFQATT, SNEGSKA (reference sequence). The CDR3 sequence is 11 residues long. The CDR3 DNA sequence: TGCAGTGCTACCCGGACCGGGGAGCTGTTTTTT. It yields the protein CSATRTGELFF.

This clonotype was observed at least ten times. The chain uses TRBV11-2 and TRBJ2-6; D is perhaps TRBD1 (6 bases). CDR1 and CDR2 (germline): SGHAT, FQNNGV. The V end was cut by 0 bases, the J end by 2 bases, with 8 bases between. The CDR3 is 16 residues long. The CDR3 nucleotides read TGTGCCAGCAGCTTAGATGAGGGGGCTGGGGCCAACGTCCTGACTTTC. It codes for CASSLDEGAGANVLTF.

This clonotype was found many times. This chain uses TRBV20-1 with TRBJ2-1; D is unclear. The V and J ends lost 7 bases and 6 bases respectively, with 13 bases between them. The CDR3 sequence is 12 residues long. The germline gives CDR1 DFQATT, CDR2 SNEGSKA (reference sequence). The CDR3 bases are TGCAGTGGTCAGTGGCGAAGCAATGAGCAGTTCTTC. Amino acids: CSGQWRSNEQFF.

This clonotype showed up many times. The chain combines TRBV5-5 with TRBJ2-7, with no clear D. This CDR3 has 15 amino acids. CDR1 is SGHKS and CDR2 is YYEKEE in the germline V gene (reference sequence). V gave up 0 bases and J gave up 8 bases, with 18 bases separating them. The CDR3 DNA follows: TGTGCCAGCAGCTTGGCCTCCGGTAAGGGTCAGAAGCAGTACGTC. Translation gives CASSLASGKGQKQYV.

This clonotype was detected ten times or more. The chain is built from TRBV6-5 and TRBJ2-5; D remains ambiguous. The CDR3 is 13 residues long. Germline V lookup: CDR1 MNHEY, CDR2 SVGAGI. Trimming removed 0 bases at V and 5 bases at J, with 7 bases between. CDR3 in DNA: TGTGCCAGCAGTTACTCAGGGCGGGAGACCCAGTACTTC. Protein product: CASSYSGRETQYF.

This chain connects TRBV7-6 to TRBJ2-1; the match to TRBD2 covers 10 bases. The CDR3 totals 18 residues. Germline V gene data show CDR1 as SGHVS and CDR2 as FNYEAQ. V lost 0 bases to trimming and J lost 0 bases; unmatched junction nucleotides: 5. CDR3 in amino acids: CASSLALSSGSSYNEQFF. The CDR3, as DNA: TGTGCCAGCAGCTTAGCGTTATCTAGCGGGAGCTCCTACAATGAGCAGTTCTTC.